This TCR beta chain was sequenced during a study of blood T cell repertoires in COVID-19. The overall study: There were acute and convalescent COVID-19 samples, and they came from the United States, Italy and Spain. Sources were T cells, B-cell-depleted T cells, or PBMCs; the material itself was cDNA or gDNA.

The method was immunoSEQ multiplex PCR; TCRdb's version includes in-frame clones alone and lacks a portion of them. The sample includes about 44,000 clones, roughly 84% of them seen just once. Trimming removed 3 bases at V and 0 bases at J, with 10 bases between. This CDR3 spans 15 amino acids. From germline, CDR1 is SNHLY and CDR2 FYNNEI. The V and J genes are TRBV2 and TRBJ2-3; D is unclear. The clonotype comes from an older woman with acute or convalescent COVID-19. Sequencing was carried out using peripheral blood. CDR3 region: CASSEYHLSTDTQYF. In DNA form, the CDR3 reads TGTGCCAGCAGTGAGTACCACTTAAGCACAGATACGCAGTATTTT.